These 5 T cell receptor beta chains originate from one sample sequenced in a study of T cells in Graves' hyperthyroidism and ophthalmopathy. Amplified TCR beta CDR3 regions came from RNA transcripts. In the first-round RT-PCR of the TCR CDR3, the HTBI primer set was used. TCRdb reprocessed the multiplex PCR reads with MiXCR, giving one entry per CDR3 protein. The sample has hundreds of thousands of distinct CDR3 sequences, over 35% seen once. Material for sequencing was blood. The source of these receptors is a woman aged 35 to 49 with Graves' hyperthyroidism.

This clonotype has just a few counts. V and J are TRBV3-1 and TRBJ1-2, with D perhaps TRBD1 (5 bases). The V gene's germline CDR1 is LGHDT and CDR2 YNNKEL (reference sequence). This CDR3 comprises 13 residues. V lost 1 base, J lost 13 bases, and 16 bases lay in between. The CDR3 loop is CASSQARSQGSTF. The CDR3 region has the DNA TGTGCCAGCAGCCAAGCCCGATCCCAGGGCAGCACCTTC.

This clonotype was seen only once. The chain recombines TRBV2 with TRBJ2-5; no firm D call. Germline loops: CDR1 SNHLY, CDR2 FYNNEI. V was pared by 8 bases and J by 2 bases, with 18 bases between. This CDR3 has 15 amino acids. As DNA, the CDR3 is TGTGCCAGCTCACCAGAACCGACGGTACAAGAGACCCAGTACTTC. It codes for CASSPEPTVQETQYF.

This clonotype was observed many times. The chain couples TRBV20-1 to TRBJ2-5, with TRBD1 matching 11 bases. Germline CDR1 DFQATT, CDR2 SNEGSKA (reference sequence). The CDR3 spans 14 residues. The trim removed 5 bases at V and 5 bases at J, leaving 7 bases unmatched. The CDR3 DNA reads TGCAGTGCTCGGACAGGGGGCGCGTTGGAGACCCAGTACTTC. Translation gives CSARTGGALETQYF.

The chain employs TRBV7-2 and TRBJ1-2; possibly TRBD1 for D (5 bases). Trimming took 10 bases from V and 7 from J, leaving 16 bases between them. This CDR3 has 12 amino acids. Germline V lookup: CDR1 SGHTA, CDR2 FQGNSA. CDR3 coding DNA: TGTGCCACTCGTAGGGGCTACGGTGGCTACACCTTC. It codes for CATRRGYGGYTF.

The chain combines TRBV29-1 with TRBJ1-5; 8 nucleotides align to TRBD1. Germline V CDR1 and CDR2: SQVTM, ANQGSEA. V lost 7 bases, J lost 7 bases, and 9 bases stayed unmatched. This CDR3 has 13 amino acids. For the CDR3, the DNA is TGCAGCGACAGGGGGACATTCGGGCAGCCCCAGCATTTT. Its translation is CSDRGTFGQPQHF.